This TCR beta chain comes out of a study of cytomegalovirus exposure and HLA in healthy donors. Study information: There were around 100 million unique TCR beta sequences, drawn from roughly 200 million T cells, in an earlier analysis.

Regarding this clone: Its specificity is unknown.

Study outcomes and limitations: While the bulk of TCR sequences proved rare, some public TCRs turned up in many donors. There was a cluster of highly shared sequence variants that was likely a sequencing artifact. In a later analysis, 15,000 to 20,000 TCR beta sequences were associated with HLA alleles at 0.05 false discovery rate.

The V gene's germline CDR1 is MNHEY and CDR2 SVGAGI. V shed 6 bases and J 2 bases; nucleotides not matched to a gene: 7. The CDR3 is 15 residues long. PCR involved 60 Vbeta and 13 Jbeta primers. Sequenced by immunoSEQ multiplex PCR; TCRdb stores in-frame clones only, minus some. The sample holds roughly 120,000 clones; around 77% are singletons and the top ten take 3.7%. The chain links TRBV6-5 to TRBJ2-7; 10 bases match TRBD2. Sequencing was performed on PBMCs. The sequence was obtained from a human donor in good health. Here the CDR3 DNA reads TGTGCCAGCAGCCTCGAGACTAGCGGGCCCTACGAGCAGTACTTC. It is translated as CASSLETSGPYEQYF.